Presented here are 20 T cell receptor beta chains from one specimen sequenced in a study of metastatic and nonmetastatic thyroid tumors (dated by TCRdb to the early 2020s). The library was obtained by PCR. Data came from an Illumina HiSeq 4000. TCRdb reran the public reads through fastp at Q25 and MiXCR, keeping productive beta chains. The sample data list about 20,000 clones, and 15% to 17% of these were observed just once. About 19% of the sample is taken by the ten largest. No treatment had been received by any patient before thyroid surgery. The sequenced sample was blood. All receptors come from a female donor with papillary thyroid cancer or a benign thyroid nodule (not recorded which). Some clones in this sample may be carry-over from other donors' samples.

A remark on this clone: The junction departs from the called germline gene at one end, perhaps through a read error. Different DNA sequences within this sample yield the same CDR3. This chain uses TRBV20-1 with TRBJ2-3; TRBD2 matches 12 bases. Per germline, CDR1 DFQATT and CDR2 SNEGSKA (reference sequence). The CDR3 totals 17 residues. CDR3 protein: CSARVSSGGAGTDTQYF. The CDR3 coding sequence is TGCAGTGCTAGAGTTTCTAGCGGGGGGGCGGGCACAGATACGCAATATTTT.

Sample share makes this clone medium-sized. The chain recombines TRBV27 with TRBJ2-7; TRBD1 or TRBD2 may be the D gene (6 bases each). The CDR3 consists of 14 residues. CDR1 MNHEY and CDR2 SMNVEV come from the germline V gene (reference sequence). Trimming removed 4 bases from V and 1 base from J, with 11 bases in between. CDR3 in DNA: TGTGCCAGCAGTTCCGGGGGCGGGTCCTACGAGCAGTACTTC. Translation: CASSSGGGSYEQYF.

As regards this clone: Germline and junction disagree at one end, which may indicate a read error. The genes are TRBV18 and TRBJ2-2, with D unclear. This CDR3 is 14 amino acids long. Germline V gives CDR1 KGHSH, CDR2 LQKENI. The chain's CDR3 is CVSFRSMNTGELFF. CDR3 nucleotide sequence: TGTGTCAGCTTCAGGTCTATGAACACCGGGGAGCTGTTTTTT.

This clone showed up many times. The chain employs TRBV5-4 and TRBJ2-5; 9 positions match TRBD2. Germline CDR1 reads SGHNT; CDR2 reads YYREEE (reference sequence). The CDR3 has 15 residues. V shed 1 base, J shed 4 bases, and the junction held 5 bases outside the gene matches. This CDR3 reads CASSLIAGGPETQYF. In DNA form, the CDR3 reads TGTGCCAGCAGCTTGATCGCGGGGGGGCCAGAGACCCAGTACTTC.

The genes are TRBV20-1 and TRBJ2-3; a weak D match, TRBD2 (6 bases). The CDR3 is 14 residues long. Trimming stripped 1 base from V and 11 bases from J, with 19 bases between. Germline CDR1 and CDR2: DFQATT and SNEGSKA (reference sequence). The CDR3 sequence: CSARASSDYYEQYF. The CDR3 DNA follows: TGCAGTGCTAGAGCTTCATCGGACTACTACGAGCAGTATTTT.

The chain carries TRBV24-1 and TRBJ2-2; D uncertain. The ends were cut back, 2 bases at V and 2 bases at J, with 5 bases in the middle. The CDR3 runs to 14 residues. CDR1 and CDR2 from the germline V gene are KGHDR and SFDVKD. The CDR3 here is CATSDSTNTGELFF. For the CDR3, the DNA is TGTGCCACCAGTGATTCGACCAACACCGGGGAGCTGTTTTTT.

In its sample, this clone was seen many times. CDR3 residues: CASSPGGNQPQHF. The CDR3 DNA sequence: TGTGCCAGCTCACCAGGGGGCAATCAGCCCCAGCATTTT. The J gene is TRBJ1-5, the V gene TRBV18; D not certain. V gave up 2 bases and J gave up 2 bases, with 4 bases separating them. The length of the CDR3 is 13 residues. CDR1 is KGHSH, CDR2 LQKENI, per germline.

In its sample, this clone was seen many times. This chain joins TRBV10-3 and TRBJ2-1, with D possibly being TRBD2 (6 bases). Germline CDR1 ENHRY, CDR2 SYGVKD. V was shortened by 7 bases and J by 4 bases, with 14 bases between the two germline ends. The CDR3 is 14 amino acids. The CDR3 coding sequence is TGTGCCATCATGGGGACTGGGGTATACAATGAGCAGTTCTTC. Amino acid sequence: CAIMGTGVYNEQFF.

This clone is medium-sized (0.01 to 0.1%) within its sample. V is TRBV6-2 or TRBV6-3 and J is TRBJ2-1; 7 bases line up with TRBD1. Losses at the gene ends were 2 bases for V and 7 bases for J; bases not matched to a gene: 8. The CDR3 has 15 residues. Germline-derived CDR1 and CDR2 are MNHEY and SVGEGT. The CDR3: CASSYEGARKNEQFF. In DNA form, the CDR3 reads TGTGCCAGCAGTTACGAGGGGGCTAGAAAGAATGAGCAGTTCTTC.

This clone was seen ten or more times. The chain links TRBV20-1 to TRBJ2-7; D might be TRBD2 (5 bases). The V and J ends lost 4 bases and 3 bases respectively, with 16 bases between them. The CDR3 has 14 amino acids. CDR1 and CDR2 from the germline V gene are DFQATT and SNEGSKA (reference sequence). CDR3 nucleotides: TGCAGTGCTAAAGGCGTTCGGGCGGGCTACGAGCAGTACTTC. Its protein is CSAKGVRAGYEQYF.

This clone was detected ten times or more. The CDR3 spells CASTLDRGRGGYTF. Written as DNA, the CDR3 is TGTGCCAGCACCCTGGACAGGGGGCGCGGTGGCTACACCTTC. The J gene is TRBJ1-2, the V gene TRBV2, with TRBD1 matching 11 bases. The CDR3 runs to 14 residues. Per the germline V gene, CDR1 is SNHLY and CDR2 is FYNNEI. The V gene end was trimmed by 7 bases and the J gene end by 7 bases; junction bases not matched to a gene: 8. The complete variable domain, with remaining parts taken from reference TRBV2 and TRBJ1-2, reads EPEVTQTPSHQVTQMGQEVILRCVPISNHLYFYWYRQILGQKVEFLVSFYNNEISEKSEIFDDQFSVERPDGSNFTLKIRSTKLEDSAMYFCASTLDRGRGGYTFGSGTRLTVV.

DNA for the CDR3: TGTGCCAGCAGCCTACAAGGACTTGGGGGAGGAAACACCATATATTTT. Translating it yields CASSLQGLGGGNTIYF. This chain links TRBV11-2 with TRBJ1-3, with D possibly being TRBD1 (5 bases). CDR3 length: 16 amino acids. Trimming removed 5 bases at V and 4 bases at J, with 18 bases between. Germline V gene lookup returns CDR1 SGHAT and CDR2 FQNNGV.

The chain uses TRBV6-1 and TRBJ1-1; tentatively, D is TRBD1 (5 bases). In germline, CDR1 is MNHNS, CDR2 SASEGT. V was cut by 4 bases and J by 5 bases, with 17 bases left in between. The CDR3 totals 15 residues. The CDR3 reads CASSAAPGGGTEAFF. CDR3 nucleotide sequence: TGTGCCAGCAGTGCAGCCCCCGGGGGGGGGACTGAAGCTTTCTTT.

The chain uses TRBV6-2 or TRBV6-3 and TRBJ1-2; 10 bases are a match to TRBD1. The CDR3 has 14 residues. Trimming cost V 6 bases and J 7 bases; bases outside gene matches: 8. Germline V gives CDR1 MNHEY, CDR2 SVGEGT. The CDR3 region has the DNA TGTGCCAGCAGACCGACAGGGGGCGCGGCTGGCTACACCTTC. It specifies CASRPTGGAAGYTF.

This clone was seen a few times. The V call is TRBV6-1, the J call TRBJ1-2, with D possibly being TRBD1 (6 bases). Deletions cut 3 bases from V and 6 bases from J, with 17 bases between. Germline V gene sequence: CDR1 MNHNS, CDR2 SASEGT. The CDR3 sequence is 15 residues long. The CDR3, as DNA: TGTGCCAGCAGTGAGAAAGGGTTAGGGGACAATGGCTACACCTTC. Translated, it gives CASSEKGLGDNGYTF.

This sequence joins TRBV20-1 and TRBJ1-5; unclear D gene. This CDR3 has 16 residues. The V end lost 3 bases, the J end lost 0 bases, and 15 bases lay between the germline ends. Germline CDR1 and CDR2: DFQATT and SNEGSKA (reference sequence). The CDR3 here is CSASLAEAPSNQPQHF. The CDR3 region has the DNA TGCAGTGCTAGTCTTGCGGAGGCGCCTAGCAATCAGCCCCAGCATTTT.

This clone has ten or more counts. The CDR3 DNA reads as TGTGCCAGTAGGAGCATGACAGGGCTCTACGAGCAGTACTTC. Its translation: CASRSMTGLYEQYF. The V call is TRBV19, the J call TRBJ2-7, with 7 bases identical to TRBD1. There are 14 residues in the CDR3. Trimming at V came to 6 bases and at J to 3 bases, leaving 8 bases not matched to a gene. CDR1 is LNHDA and CDR2 is SQIVND in the germline V gene (reference sequence).

This clone was observed a handful of times. A much larger clone sits a single nucleotide away, making a read error possible. The chain has TRBV20-1 and TRBJ1-6, with D perhaps matching TRBD1 (5 bases). There are 16 residues in the CDR3. CDR1 and CDR2 from the germline V gene are DFQATT and SNEGSKA (reference sequence). The CDR3 sequence is CSARKLTVAYNLPLHF. The DNA for the CDR3 is TGCAGTGCTAGGAAACTGACAGTAGCCTATAATTTACCCCTCCACTTT.

This clone was counted ten times or more. This sequence joins TRBV7-2 and TRBJ1-6; D is possibly TRBD1 (5 bases). The CDR3 loop spans 15 amino acids. Germline V gene data show CDR1 as SGHTA and CDR2 as FQGNSA. V shed 1 base and J shed 7 bases, with 11 bases lying between them. CDR3 sequence (DNA): TGTGCCAGCAGCTTAGAAGGGACGGCAAATTCACCCCTCCACTTT. Protein product: CASSLEGTANSPLHF.

In its sample, this clone is medium-sized (0.01 to 0.1%). The CDR3 bases are TGTGCCAGCATCCGGGTACAAGGGGTTTCTGGTTACGAGCAGTACTTC. This codes for CASIRVQGVSGYEQYF. The V and J genes are TRBV28 and TRBJ2-7; tentatively, D is TRBD1 (5 bases). Trimming took off 7 bases at V and 4 bases at J, with 23 bases between the two ends. The CDR3 covers 16 residues. Germline V CDR1 and CDR2: MDHEN, SYDVKM.